The table lists the clone carrying this T cell receptor beta chain with many counts. Its antigen remains unknown. CDR3 size: 19 residues. The germline CDR1 and CDR2 sequences are SQVTM and ANQGSEA. Trimming cost V 0 bases and J 1 base, with 25 bases left between them. Clinical symptoms, serum thyroxine and TRAb, thyroid ultrasound and orbital computed tomography were used for the diagnoses. The study collected blood at first hyperthyroidism diagnosis, before any ophthalmopathy symptoms arose. The authors obtained PBMCs from around 11 ml of fresh peripheral blood. The data derive from a study of T cells in Graves' hyperthyroidism and ophthalmopathy. Study results and caveats: In the blood, most expanded thyroid clonotypes above 0.001 appeared as well.

RNA transcripts served as the template for amplifying TCR beta CDR3 regions. The TCR CDR3 was amplified in a first-round RT-PCR using the HTBI primer set. TCRdb fed the multiplex PCR reads into MiXCR, producing one record per CDR3 protein. The sample lists 150,000 to 200,000 distinct CDR3 sequences, 9.4% seen once, with 22% in the top ten. The sequencing sample was made of blood. The rearrangement joins TRBV29-1 to TRBJ2-7, with a possible D match to TRBD2 (6 bases). The receptor was derived from a woman aged 18-29 years with Graves' hyperthyroidism that later progressed to Graves' ophthalmopathy. For the CDR3, the DNA is TGCAGCGTTGAAGAGGAGGGTGGAAACGCACCCCGCAGGTCCTACGAGCAGTACTTC. As protein: CSVEEEGGNAPRRSYEQYF.